Following are 32 T cell receptor beta chains from one sample sequenced in a study of blood T cell repertoires in COVID-19. Clones were read by immunoSEQ multiplex PCR, and TCRdb kept only the in-frame ones, dropping some. This table has roughly 360,000 clones, around 87% appearing once. What was sequenced was PBMCs or T cells enriched from blood (not recorded which). These TCRs come from a man under 40 who had recovered from COVID-19.

The genes are TRBV5-1 and TRBJ2-2, with 10 bases lining up with TRBD1. Looked up from germline, CDR1 is SGHRS and CDR2 is YFSETQ. V was pared by 5 bases and J by 6 bases, with 1 base of the junction left unmatched. CDR3 length equals 13 residues. DNA of the CDR3: TGCGCCAGCAGAGGGACAGGGGCCGGGGAGCTGTTTTTT. Residues: CASRGTGAGELFF.

V gene TRBV28 combines with J gene TRBJ1-4; 7 nucleotides line up with TRBD1. V lost 4 bases to trimming and J lost 5 bases; unmatched junction nucleotides: 10. The CDR3 runs 16 residues. Germline loops: CDR1 MDHEN, CDR2 SYDVKM. The CDR3: CASSYPRQGRNEKLFF. For the CDR3, the DNA is TGTGCCAGCAGTTACCCCCGACAGGGAAGAAATGAAAAACTGTTTTTT.

The chain uses TRBV4-1 and TRBJ2-1; possibly TRBD1 for D (6 bases). Germline CDR1 reads MGHRA; CDR2 reads YSYEKL. The CDR3 runs 14 residues. With 1 base removed from V and 7 bases from J, the gap between germline ends came to 11 bases. The CDR3 here is CASSQGGGRNEQFF. As DNA, the CDR3 is TGCGCCAGCAGCCAAGGTGGGGGCCGAAATGAGCAGTTCTTC.

The table lists this clone with a count of one. The chain joins TRBV19 to TRBJ1-6; D ambiguous. Trimming took off 6 bases at V and 8 bases at J, with 5 bases between the two ends. The CDR3 loop spans 11 amino acids. Germline-derived CDR1 and CDR2 are LNHDA and SQIVND (reference sequence). The CDR3 sequence: CASRRDSPLHF. CDR3 nucleotides: TGTGCCAGTAGGCGGGATTCACCCCTCCACTTT.

This clone was observed a handful of times. The chain combines TRBV5-6 with TRBJ2-1; 8 positions match TRBD1. Trimming took 4 bases from V and 7 from J; bases not matched to a gene: 13. CDR3 length: 16 amino acids. Germline CDR1 is SGHDT and CDR2 is YYEEEE. As DNA, the CDR3 is TGTGCCAGCAGCCTAATAACTCTGACAGGGGAGAATGAGCAGTTCTTC. It translates to CASSLITLTGENEQFF.

CDR3 protein: CASEQQGNGYTF. The CDR3 coding sequence is TGTGCCTCCGAACAGCAGGGAAATGGCTACACCTTC. The chain carries TRBV19 and TRBJ1-2, with D perhaps matching TRBD1 (5 bases). Germline V CDR1 and CDR2: LNHDA, SQIVND (reference sequence). Trimming took 11 bases from V and 6 from J, leaving 16 bases between them. The CDR3 is 12 residues long.

This chain links TRBV18 with TRBJ2-1; a weak D match, TRBD2 (7 bases). This CDR3 contains 16 residues. Trimming pared 3 bases from V and 4 bases from J, leaving 16 bases between. Germline values: CDR1 KGHSH, CDR2 LQKENI. The CDR3 protein is CASSPLEGEGYNEQFF. The CDR3 DNA follows: TGTGCCAGCTCACCCCTTGAGGGGGAGGGGTACAATGAGCAGTTCTTC.

The V gene is TRBV5-4, the J gene TRBJ1-2; D remains unclear. The germline V and J ends were trimmed by 3 bases and 4 bases, with 13 bases remaining between them. Germline V lookup: CDR1 SGHNT, CDR2 YYREEE (reference sequence). CDR3 length: 14 amino acids. The CDR3 nucleotides are TGTGCCAGCAGCTATCTCGGGTTGGGCTATGGCTACACCTTC. The encoded protein is CASSYLGLGYGYTF.

As DNA, the CDR3 is TGCGCCAGCAGCTTGGCCACAGGAAAGAACACTGAAGCTTTCTTT. Translating it yields CASSLATGKNTEAFF. The chain recombines TRBV5-1 with TRBJ1-1; D might be TRBD1 (5 bases). This CDR3 has 15 residues. The ends were cut back, 0 bases at V and 1 base at J, with 10 bases in the middle. Germline V lookup: CDR1 SGHRS, CDR2 YFSETQ.

V is TRBV5-1 and J is TRBJ1-4; 9 bases agree with TRBD1. Germline CDR1 and CDR2: SGHRS and YFSETQ. V was clipped by 5 bases and J by 10 bases; unmatched bases: 6. The CDR3 sequence is 13 residues long. In DNA, the CDR3 is TGCGCCAGCAGTGGGGACAGGGCGTCAAAACTGTTTTTT. Residues: CASSGDRASKLFF. Together with reference TRBV5-1 and TRBJ1-4, the CDR3 gives the full variable domain: KAGVTQTPRYLIKTRGQQVTLSCSPISGHRSVSWYQQTPGQGLQFLFEYFSETQRNKGNFPGRFSGRQFSNSRSEMNVSTLELGDSALYLCASSGDRASKLFFGSGTQLSVL.

The chain has TRBV5-1 and TRBJ1-4, with unresolved D. Trimming shortened V by 3 bases and J by 1 base, and 10 bases separated the two germline ends. CDR1 and CDR2 (germline): SGHRS, YFSETQ. The CDR3 extends over 15 amino acids. CDR3: CASSSAAGTNEKLFF. The DNA for the CDR3 is TGCGCCAGCAGCTCCGCAGCGGGAACTAATGAAAAACTGTTTTTT.

CDR3 in amino acids: CASQTGFGYEQYF. The CDR3 region has the DNA TGTGCCAGCCAGACAGGGTTTGGCTACGAGCAGTACTTC. This chain uses TRBV6-5 with TRBJ2-7; 7 bases align to TRBD1. The V and J ends lost 8 bases and 3 bases, in that order; junction bases with no gene match: 7. The CDR3 runs to 13 residues. Germline CDR1 reads MNHEY; CDR2 reads SVGAGI.

J is TRBJ2-7 and V is TRBV5-1, with D perhaps TRBD2 (5 bases). This CDR3 comprises 15 residues. The V and J ends lost 4 bases and 6 bases respectively, with 20 bases between them. The germline CDR1 and CDR2 sequences are SGHRS and YFSETQ. This CDR3 reads CASSPESLRAGEQYF. In DNA, the CDR3 is TGCGCCAGCAGCCCGGAAAGTTTGAGGGCGGGCGAGCAGTACTTC.

This chain connects TRBV19 to TRBJ1-4; 7 bases are shared with TRBD1. The junction had 5 bases not matched to a gene; V was cut back by 9 bases and J by 4 bases. Germline CDR1 is LNHDA and CDR2 is SQIVND (reference sequence). The CDR3 runs to 13 residues. Written as DNA, the CDR3 is TGTGCCAGCCTTAACAGGGGTAATGAAAAACTGTTTTTT. This sequence encodes CASLNRGNEKLFF.

The CDR3 reads CASSADRNTEAFF. DNA of the CDR3: TGTGCCAGCAGCGCGGACAGGAACACTGAAGCTTTCTTT. The rearrangement links TRBV9 to TRBJ1-1, with a weak D call TRBD1 (6 bases). V dropped 3 bases and J dropped 1 base, with 7 bases sitting between them. The CDR3 consists of 13 residues. The germline gives CDR1 SGDLS, CDR2 YYNGEE.

The chain employs TRBV2 and TRBJ2-3; 8 nucleotides match TRBD1. In germline, CDR1 is SNHLY, CDR2 FYNNEI. Trimming at V came to 6 bases and at J to 2 bases, leaving 4 bases not matched to a gene. This CDR3 comprises 14 residues. CDR3 in amino acids: CASSWTGLTDTQYF. CDR3 nucleotides: TGTGCCAGCAGCTGGACAGGGCTCACAGATACGCAGTATTTT.

The rearrangement joins TRBV4-1 to TRBJ2-7; perhaps TRBD2 as D (5 bases). Trimming stripped 4 bases from V and 2 bases from J, with 18 bases between. Germline assignment: CDR1 MGHRA and CDR2 YSYEKL. The CDR3 spans 16 residues. This chain's CDR3 is CASSPNAGGRTYEQYF. The CDR3 nucleotides are TGCGCCAGCAGCCCTAACGCCGGAGGAAGGACCTACGAGCAGTACTTC.

The chain is built from TRBV7-2 and TRBJ2-1; no clear D. Germline V gene sequence: CDR1 SGHTA, CDR2 FQGNSA. The V and J ends lost 7 bases and 5 bases respectively, with 24 bases between them. This CDR3 is built from 17 residues. The CDR3 DNA follows: TGTGCCAGCAAGGTCTATCGAATCACGGAGATGCACAATGAGCAGTTCTTC. Protein sequence: CASKVYRITEMHNEQFF.

The chain carries TRBV30 and TRBJ1-2; D gene uncertain. CDR1 GTSNPN and CDR2 SVGIG come from the germline V gene (reference sequence). The length of the CDR3 is 13 residues. V dropped 2 bases and J dropped 2 bases, with 9 bases sitting between them. This CDR3 reads CAWSLGTNYGYTF. The DNA for the CDR3 is TGTGCCTGGAGTCTAGGAACCAACTATGGCTACACCTTC.

The J gene is TRBJ1-1, the V gene TRBV4-3; D is ambiguous. V dropped 1 base and J dropped 1 base, with 16 bases sitting between them. The CDR3 length is 17 residues. Germline assignment: CDR1 LGHNA and CDR2 YSLEER. The CDR3 protein is CASSQGLPGQTNTEAFF. Written as DNA, the CDR3 is TGCGCCAGCAGCCAAGGTCTCCCGGGTCAGACGAACACTGAAGCTTTCTTT.

The chain carries TRBV4-1 and TRBJ1-1; D gene ambiguous. CDR1 and CDR2 from the germline V gene are MGHRA and YSYEKL. Trimming stripped 4 bases from V and 1 base from J, with 10 bases between. The CDR3 extends over 14 amino acids. CDR3: CASSLVARNTEAFF. In DNA form, the CDR3 reads TGCGCCAGCAGCCTAGTAGCCAGGAACACTGAAGCTTTCTTT.

The chain employs TRBV6-5 and TRBJ1-4; TRBD1 aligns across 8 bases. Germline assignment: CDR1 MNHEY and CDR2 SVGAGI. The CDR3 covers 13 residues. V was clipped by 8 bases and J by 7 bases; unmatched bases: 6. CDR3 DNA sequence: TGTGCCAGCTTCCCTACAGGGGGTGAAAAACTGTTTTTT. Translated, it gives CASFPTGGEKLFF.

V gene TRBV27 combines with J gene TRBJ2-7; 8 positions match TRBD2. The CDR3 consists of 13 residues. V trimming: 5 bases; J trimming: 6 bases; junction bases outside the gene matches: 6. CDR1 MNHEY and CDR2 SMNVEV come from the germline V gene (reference sequence). The CDR3 coding sequence is TGTGCCAGCAGTCCCGTAGCGGGGCCCGAGCAGTACTTC. Translated, it gives CASSPVAGPEQYF.

This clone was counted a few times. V usage is TRBV5-1 and J usage is TRBJ1-1, with TRBD1 matching over 7 bases. There are 14 residues in the CDR3. Germline V gives CDR1 SGHRS, CDR2 YFSETQ. The V segment lost 6 bases and the J segment 0 bases; nucleotides outside the gene matches: 5. DNA for the CDR3: TGCGCCAGCAAGGGACAGCTCATGAACACTGAAGCTTTCTTT. This translates into CASKGQLMNTEAFF.

This clone was observed a single time. This rearrangement joins TRBV29-1 to TRBJ2-2; D unclear. The germline gives CDR1 SQVTM, CDR2 ANQGSEA. The CDR3 covers 12 residues. V lost 5 bases and J 5 bases, leaving 9 bases between the germline ends. CDR3 sequence: CSVPYYTGELFF. CDR3 in DNA: TGCAGCGTTCCTTATTATACCGGGGAGCTGTTTTTT.

Remarks on this clone: Additional DNA sequences in this sample encode the identical CDR3. The rearrangement links TRBV4-2 to TRBJ1-5; D not resolved. In germline, CDR1 is LGHNA, CDR2 YNFKEQ. The CDR3 is 13 residues long. The ends were cut back, 0 bases at V and 6 bases at J, with 6 bases in the middle. The CDR3: CASSQDRGQPQHF. The DNA of the CDR3 is TGTGCCAGCAGCCAAGATCGGGGTCAGCCCCAGCATTTT.

The chain is built from TRBV6-1 and TRBJ2-4; D is ambiguous. This CDR3 has 17 residues. Germline lookup yields CDR1 MNHNS and CDR2 SASEGT. V was cut by 1 base and J by 0 bases, with 13 bases left in between. CDR3: CASSEGKADLAKNIQYF. The CDR3 region has the DNA TGTGCCAGCAGTGAAGGAAAGGCAGACTTAGCCAAAAACATTCAGTACTTC.

V and J are TRBV2 and TRBJ1-5; no reliable D call. Germline CDR1 reads SNHLY; CDR2 reads FYNNEI. V dropped 1 base and J dropped 9 bases, with 10 bases sitting between them. The length of the CDR3 is 13 residues. The CDR3 region has the DNA TGTGCCAGCAGTGAAGTGGGGAGAGGGCCCCAGCATTTT. Translated: CASSEVGRGPQHF.

CDR3 amino acids: CASQGGMNTGELFF. As DNA, the CDR3 is TGTGCCAGCCAGGGAGGGATGAACACCGGGGAGCTGTTTTTT. The chain couples TRBV6-5 to TRBJ2-2; 7 nucleotides match TRBD2. The V and J ends lost 8 bases and 1 base, in that order; junction bases with no gene match: 4. Germline-derived CDR1 and CDR2 are MNHEY and SVGAGI. The CDR3 extends over 14 amino acids.

The V and J genes are TRBV7-9 and TRBJ1-5; a possible D gene is TRBD1 (5 bases). Germline CDR1 reads SEHNR; CDR2 reads FQNEAQ (reference sequence). This CDR3 has 15 amino acids. Trimming pared 5 bases from V and 4 bases from J, leaving 15 bases between. The CDR3 bases are TGTGCCAGCAGCCATGACAGAGACCCGAATCAGCCCCAGCATTTT. This sequence encodes CASSHDRDPNQPQHF.

The table lists this clone with a count of one. This rearrangement joins TRBV2 to TRBJ1-5; 8 bases line up with TRBD1. The CDR3 runs to 13 residues. Germline CDR1 SNHLY, CDR2 FYNNEI. V was pared by 8 bases and J by 10 bases, with 10 bases of the junction left unmatched. The CDR3 sequence: CASCQTGDRPQHF. The CDR3 DNA is TGTGCCAGCTGTCAGACAGGGGATCGTCCCCAGCATTTT.

V usage is TRBV6-5 and J usage is TRBJ2-7; 9 bases fit TRBD1. Germline-derived CDR1 and CDR2 are MNHEY and SVGAGI. CDR3 length: 14 amino acids. The ends lost 10 bases at V and 6 bases at J; junction bases unmatched: 13. The CDR3 sequence: CATRQGQGLFEQYF. CDR3 bases: TGTGCCACCCGTCAGGGACAGGGACTCTTCGAGCAGTACTTC.